This entry describes one TCR beta chain. Clones were read by immunoSEQ multiplex PCR, and TCRdb kept only the in-frame ones, dropping some. The profile shows more than 25,000 clones, roughly 83% of them singletons. This sample stems from a study of radiotherapy plus CTLA-4 blockade in lung cancer. The CDR3 sequence is 15 residues long. Germline V gene sequence: CDR1 SGHNT, CDR2 YENEEA. Trimming took off 3 bases at V and 0 bases at J, with 9 bases between the two ends. The chain has TRBV11-3 and TRBJ2-1; a weak D match, TRBD2 (7 bases). The clonotype was recovered from a human donor with non-small cell lung cancer that progressed on radiotherapy plus ipilimumab. Here the sequenced sample was peripheral blood, taken from a patient treated with radiotherapy plus ipilimumab. The CDR3 DNA sequence: TGTGCCAGCAGCTTGAGGGGGGGCTCCTACAATGAGCAGTTCTTC. This codes for CASSLRGGSYNEQFF.